This T cell receptor (beta chain) comes out of a study of CD8+CD57+ T cells in acquired aplastic anemia. The CDR3 spans 17 residues. Losses at the gene ends were 2 bases for V and 0 bases for J; bases not matched to a gene: 8. Germline V gene data show CDR1 as SGHRS and CDR2 as YFSETQ. Profiling of TCR beta VDJ combinations and CDR3 sequences used genomic DNA as template. One entry per CDR3 protein, called by TCRdb with MiXCR from the reads. The sample carries more than 200,000 distinct CDR3 sequences, roughly 50% recorded once. All patients picked for sequencing had shown, by flow cytometry, an expansion of CD8+CD57+ cells. Ten or more counts support this clonotype.

The receptor was isolated from a human donor with aplastic anemia. Sequenced input: sorted CD4+, CD8+, or CD8+CD57+ T cells (not recorded which) from PBMCs. This chain uses TRBV5-1 with TRBJ2-1; TRBD1 matches at 7 bases. The chain's CDR3 is CASSFPTGESSYNEQFF. The CDR3 DNA is TGCGCCAGCAGCTTCCCTACAGGGGAGAGCTCCTACAATGAGCAGTTCTTC.